Each of the 25 T cell receptor beta chains below was sequenced from the same sample in a study of T cells after posttransplantation cyclophosphamide. Control samples came 1 year after myeloablative marrow transplants with methotrexate plus calcineurin inhibitor. Using immunoSEQ multiplex PCR, the repertoire was profiled, and TCRdb retains in-frame clones only, with some absent. The sample carries some 19,000 clones, 85% to 90% recorded once. The sample was PBMCs, taken 350 to 400 days after allogeneic stem cell transplant with calcineurin inhibitor and methotrexate. The receptor set was obtained from a female patient younger than 45 who received an allogeneic stem cell transplant from an unrelated donor, was CMV-positive, and had acute and chronic GVHD. The graft donor may have contributed some T cells.

This chain links TRBV7-2 with TRBJ1-5, with D possibly TRBD1 on 5 matching bases. This CDR3 spans 15 amino acids. Looked up from germline, CDR1 is SGHTA and CDR2 is FQGNSA. The V end was cut by 1 base, the J end by 6 bases, with 13 bases between. The CDR3, as DNA: TGTGCCAGCAGCTTAGAGGTAGGGGCTAGTCAGCCCCAGCATTTT. Translated, it gives CASSLEVGASQPQHF.

The chain carries TRBV4-3 and TRBJ1-5; D call uncertain. Between the trimmed V and J ends, which lost 0 bases and 7 bases, there was a span of 10 bases. The CDR3 totals 14 residues. Germline V gene sequence: CDR1 LGHNA, CDR2 YSLEER. In DNA form, the CDR3 reads TGCGCCAGCAGCCAAGAGACGGCGGGGCAGCCCCAGCATTTT. Protein: CASSQETAGQPQHF.

The V call is TRBV30, the J call TRBJ1-2; TRBD1 matches 7 bases. Germline values: CDR1 GTSNPN, CDR2 SVGIG (reference sequence). The CDR3 runs to 13 residues. V lost 2 bases, J lost 7 bases, and 7 bases stayed unmatched. CDR3 protein: CAWSSGTGAGYTF. In DNA, the CDR3 is TGTGCCTGGAGTTCAGGCACAGGGGCTGGCTACACCTTC.

The gene calls are TRBV5-6 and TRBJ2-6; D is perhaps TRBD1 (5 bases). The CDR3 covers 19 residues. V was cut by 1 base and J by 0 bases, with 17 bases left in between. Germline V gene lookup returns CDR1 SGHDT and CDR2 YYEEEE. CDR3 in DNA: TGTGCCAGCAGCTTGCTAGACAGCCTCAGATTCTCTGGGGCCAACGTCCTGACTTTC. This codes for CASSLLDSLRFSGANVLTF.

The V gene is TRBV30, the J gene TRBJ1-2, with D possibly being TRBD1 (6 bases). V was shortened by 3 bases and J by 1 base, with 18 bases between the two germline ends. This CDR3 has 16 amino acids. Germline CDR1 GTSNPN, CDR2 SVGIG (reference sequence). The CDR3 spells CAWSTPDSLFNYGYTF. Written as DNA, the CDR3 is TGTGCCTGGAGCACCCCGGACAGCCTTTTTAACTATGGCTACACCTTC.

V is TRBV25-1 and J is TRBJ1-1, with TRBD1 matching 10 bases. V dropped 0 bases and J dropped 10; count of bases not matched to a gene: 8. CDR1 and CDR2 (germline): MGHDK, SYGVNS. CDR3 length: 15 residues. The CDR3 here is CASSEYELTGGRAFF. Here the CDR3 DNA reads TGTGCCAGCAGTGAATATGAGTTGACAGGGGGCAGAGCTTTCTTT.

The V gene is TRBV5-8, the J gene TRBJ1-5; the match to TRBD1 covers 8 bases. With 6 bases clipped from V and 6 bases from J, the junction kept 11 bases outside the gene matches. The CDR3 covers 15 residues. CDR1 is SGHTS and CDR2 is YDEGEE in the germline V gene. The CDR3 DNA follows: TGTGCCAGCAACCTCAGGGGGCCCGACGTTCAGCCCCAGCATTTT. It encodes CASNLRGPDVQPQHF.

The rearrangement joins TRBV10-3 to TRBJ1-1, with 7 bases aligning to TRBD1. V lost 3 bases and J lost 2; bases outside the gene matches: 9. Germline CDR1 reads ENHRY; CDR2 reads SYGVKD. The CDR3 covers 16 residues. CDR3 loop: CAISERGGASNTEAFF. In nucleotides, the CDR3 is TGTGCCATCAGTGAAAGAGGGGGCGCATCTAACACTGAAGCTTTCTTT.

The V call is TRBV19, the J call TRBJ2-2, with a weak D call TRBD1 (6 bases). This CDR3 contains 15 residues. Germline CDR1 LNHDA, CDR2 SQIVND (reference sequence). V was cut by 1 base and J by 4 bases, with 10 bases left in between. CDR3 loop: CASSIGRGITGELFF. CDR3 nucleotides: TGTGCCAGTAGTATAGGCAGGGGAATCACCGGGGAGCTGTTTTTT.

The chain uses TRBV6-5 and TRBJ2-1, with 8 bases that match TRBD1. Per germline, CDR1 MNHEY and CDR2 SVGAGI. The CDR3 length is 14 residues. Trimming cost V 4 bases and J 8 bases; bases outside gene matches: 7. CDR3 protein: CASSSYGTGDEQFF. In DNA, the CDR3 is TGTGCCAGCAGTTCCTACGGGACAGGCGATGAGCAGTTCTTC.

This clone appeared a few times. The J gene is TRBJ2-2, the V gene TRBV19, with TRBD1 identical over 7 bases. CDR1 and CDR2 from the germline V gene are LNHDA and SQIVND (reference sequence). The V and J ends lost 5 bases and 6 bases, in that order; junction bases with no gene match: 9. This CDR3 spans 15 amino acids. CDR3 loop: CASSPSRQGAGELFF. The CDR3 region has the DNA TGTGCCAGTAGTCCAAGTCGACAGGGCGCCGGGGAGCTGTTTTTT.

The CDR3 DNA sequence: TGTGCCAGCAGTTTATGGATGGAGGGTAGGGCCAACGTCCTGACTTTC. Protein sequence: CASSLWMEGRANVLTF. The chain employs TRBV28 and TRBJ2-6, with D possibly being TRBD2 (6 bases). This CDR3 has 16 residues. Germline V gene data show CDR1 as MDHEN and CDR2 as SYDVKM. Trimming cost V 0 bases and J 5 bases, with 11 bases left between them.

The chain couples TRBV5-4 to TRBJ2-1, with D maybe TRBD2 (6 bases). Trimming stripped 0 bases from V and 2 bases from J, with 18 bases between. CDR1 and CDR2 (germline): SGHNT, YYREEE (reference sequence). CDR3 length: 18 amino acids. For the CDR3, the DNA is TGTGCCAGCAGCTTGGGGCTAGCGCCCCGCGATCCCTACAATGAGCAGTTCTTC. Amino acid sequence: CASSLGLAPRDPYNEQFF. The variable domain in full, completed from reference TRBV5-4 and TRBJ2-1, reads ETGVTQSPTHLIKTRGQQVTLRCSSQSGHNTVSWYQQALGQGPQFIFQYYREEENGRGNFPPRFSGLQFPNYSSELNVNALELDDSALYLCASSLGLAPRDPYNEQFFGPGTRLTVL.

The chain carries TRBV7-3 and TRBJ2-1, with 7 bases lining up with TRBD2. V was clipped by 0 bases and J by 0 bases; unmatched bases: 5. CDR3 length: 17 residues. Germline values: CDR1 SGHTA, CDR2 FQGTGA. CDR3 residues: CASSLTGGGASYNEQFF. CDR3 bases: TGTGCCAGCAGCTTAACGGGCGGGGGAGCCTCCTACAATGAGCAGTTCTTC.

The chain uses TRBV6-5 and TRBJ2-7; D may be TRBD2 (6 bases). Germline V gives CDR1 MNHEY, CDR2 SVGAGI. This CDR3 has 13 residues. V was trimmed by 5 bases and J by 5 bases, leaving 13 bases between them. The DNA for the CDR3 is TGTGCCAGCAGTCGCCCAGGGAGGAACGAGCAGTACTTC. Its translation: CASSRPGRNEQYF.

The rearrangement links TRBV7-2 to TRBJ2-4, with D perhaps matching TRBD1 (5 bases). V was shortened by 1 base and J by 6 bases, with 10 bases between the two germline ends. Looked up from germline, CDR1 is SGHTA and CDR2 is FQGNSA. The CDR3 loop spans 14 amino acids. CDR3 protein: CASSLGPDRNIQYF. CDR3 DNA sequence: TGTGCCAGCAGCTTAGGGCCCGACAGAAACATTCAGTACTTC.

The rearrangement joins TRBV5-1 to TRBJ2-5, with TRBD2 matching over 9 bases. The CDR3 consists of 17 residues. In germline, CDR1 is SGHRS, CDR2 YFSETQ. J lost 2 bases, V lost 4 bases, and 12 bases had no gene match. The CDR3 DNA follows: TGCGCCAGCAGCCTGACGGGCGGGAGGGGGCTTCAAGAGACCCAGTACTTC. Translating gives CASSLTGGRGLQETQYF.

The chain is built from TRBV21-1 and TRBJ1-1. TRBV21-1 is assigned pseudogene status. The length of the CDR3 is 14 residues. The CDR3 sequence is CAIHAGLADTEAFF. For the CDR3, the DNA is TGTGCCATCCATGCGGGATTGGCGGACACTGAAGCTTTCTTT.

The chain couples TRBV7-9 to TRBJ1-4, with 7 bases lining up with TRBD1. Per germline, CDR1 SEHNR and CDR2 FQNEAQ (reference sequence). This CDR3 region has 16 residues. Trimming at V came to 6 bases and at J to 4 bases, leaving 11 bases not matched to a gene. CDR3 nucleotide sequence: TGTGCCAGCAGTCCGAGAAGGGACAGCGTTAATGAAAAACTGTTTTTT. It is translated as CASSPRRDSVNEKLFF.

The chain employs TRBV19 and TRBJ2-7, with TRBD1 matching 8 bases. This CDR3 has 15 amino acids. Trimming cost V 4 bases and J 6 bases; bases outside gene matches: 11. Germline V gene lookup returns CDR1 LNHDA and CDR2 SQIVND (reference sequence). In DNA, the CDR3 is TGTGCCAGTAGTACCTCGACAGGGGTTGGAAGCGAGCAGTACTTC. This sequence encodes CASSTSTGVGSEQYF.

This chain uses TRBV5-6 with TRBJ1-1, with a tentative D call TRBD1 (5 bases). V lost 6 bases and J 7 bases, leaving 13 bases between the germline ends. The CDR3 has 12 amino acids. Germline V CDR1 and CDR2: SGHDT, YYEEEE. CDR3 coding DNA: TGTGCCAGCATCCTTCAAGGACATGAAGCTTTCTTT. As protein: CASILQGHEAFF.

J is TRBJ2-1 and V is TRBV6-5, with a tentative D call TRBD2 (5 bases). V was cut by 8 bases and J by 1 base, with 12 bases left in between. CDR1 is MNHEY, CDR2 SVGAGI, per germline. This CDR3 contains 14 residues. The CDR3 DNA follows: TGTGCCAGCGGCGGGCCCCCATCCTACAATGAGCAGTTCTTC. Translated, it gives CASGGPPSYNEQFF.

This chain connects TRBV6-5 to TRBJ1-2, with D unresolved. The CDR3 totals 15 residues. Germline-derived CDR1 and CDR2 are MNHEY and SVGAGI. V lost 7 bases and J lost 0, with 15 bases in between. Written as DNA, the CDR3 is TGTGCCAGCAACCCTGGAGGGAACTCTAACTATGGCTACACCTTC. As protein: CASNPGGNSNYGYTF.

The chain couples TRBV9 to TRBJ2-3; the match to TRBD2 covers 8 bases. There are 18 residues in the CDR3. The J segment lost 8 bases and the V segment lost 3 bases, leaving 20 bases of the junction unmatched. The germline V gene encodes CDR1 SGDLS and CDR2 YYNGEE. DNA of the CDR3: TGTGCCAGCAGCGCTCCCTATCGAACGGGAGGGCCCTCGGGTACGCAGTATTTT. Protein product: CASSAPYRTGGPSGTQYF.

J is TRBJ1-6 and V is TRBV6-1; 7 bases align to TRBD1. Trimming removed 3 bases from V and 4 bases from J; junction bases left unmatched: 3. CDR3 length: 15 residues. The V gene's germline CDR1 is MNHNS and CDR2 SASEGT. CDR3 sequence reads: CASSEVGQYNSPLHF. The CDR3 nucleotides are TGTGCCAGCAGTGAGGTGGGACAGTATAATTCACCCCTCCACTTT.